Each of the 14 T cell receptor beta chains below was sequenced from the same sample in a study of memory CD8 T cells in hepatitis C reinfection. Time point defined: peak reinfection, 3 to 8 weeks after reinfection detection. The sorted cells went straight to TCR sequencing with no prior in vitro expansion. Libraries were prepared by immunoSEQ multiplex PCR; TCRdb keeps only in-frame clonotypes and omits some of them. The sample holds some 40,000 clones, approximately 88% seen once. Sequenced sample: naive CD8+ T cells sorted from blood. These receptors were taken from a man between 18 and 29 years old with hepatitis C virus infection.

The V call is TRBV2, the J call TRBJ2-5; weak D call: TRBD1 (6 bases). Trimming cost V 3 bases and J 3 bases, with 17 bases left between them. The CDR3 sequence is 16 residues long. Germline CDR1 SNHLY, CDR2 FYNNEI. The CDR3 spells CASSDLRQEFEETQYF. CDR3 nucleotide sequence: TGTGCCAGCAGTGACCTGAGACAGGAGTTTGAAGAGACCCAGTACTTC.

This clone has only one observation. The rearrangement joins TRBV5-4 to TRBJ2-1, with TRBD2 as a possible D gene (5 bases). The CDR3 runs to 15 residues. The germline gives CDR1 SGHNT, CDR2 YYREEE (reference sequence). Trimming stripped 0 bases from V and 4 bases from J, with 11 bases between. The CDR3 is CASSLDGIPYNEQFF. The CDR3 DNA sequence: TGTGCCAGCAGCTTGGACGGGATTCCTTACAATGAGCAGTTCTTC.

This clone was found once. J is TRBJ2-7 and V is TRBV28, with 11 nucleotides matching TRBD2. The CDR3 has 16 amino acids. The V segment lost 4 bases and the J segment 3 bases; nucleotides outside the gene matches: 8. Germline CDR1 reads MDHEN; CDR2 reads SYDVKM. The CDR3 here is CASSSAGGLAGYEQYF. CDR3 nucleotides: TGTGCCAGCAGTTCCGCTGGTGGACTAGCGGGCTACGAGCAGTACTTC.

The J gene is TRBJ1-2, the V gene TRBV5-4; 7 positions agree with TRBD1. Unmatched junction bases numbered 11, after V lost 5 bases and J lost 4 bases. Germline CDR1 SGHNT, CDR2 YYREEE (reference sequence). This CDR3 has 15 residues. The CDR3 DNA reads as TGTGCCAGCAGGGAACGACAGGGTATGGGCTATGGCTACACCTTC. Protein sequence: CASRERQGMGYGYTF.

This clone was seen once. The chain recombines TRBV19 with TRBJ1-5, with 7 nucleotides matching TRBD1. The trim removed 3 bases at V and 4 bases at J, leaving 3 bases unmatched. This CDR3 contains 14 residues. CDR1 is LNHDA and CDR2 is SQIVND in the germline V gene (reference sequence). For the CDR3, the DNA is TGTGCCAGTAGTATGGGACAGAAGAATCAGCCCCAGCATTTT. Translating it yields CASSMGQKNQPQHF.

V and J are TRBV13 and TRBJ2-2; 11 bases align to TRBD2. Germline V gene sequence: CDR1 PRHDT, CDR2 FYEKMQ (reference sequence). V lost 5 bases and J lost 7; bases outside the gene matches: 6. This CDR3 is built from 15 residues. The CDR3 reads CASSPSGRMGGELFF. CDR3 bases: TGTGCCAGCAGCCCTAGCGGGAGGATGGGCGGGGAGCTGTTTTTT.

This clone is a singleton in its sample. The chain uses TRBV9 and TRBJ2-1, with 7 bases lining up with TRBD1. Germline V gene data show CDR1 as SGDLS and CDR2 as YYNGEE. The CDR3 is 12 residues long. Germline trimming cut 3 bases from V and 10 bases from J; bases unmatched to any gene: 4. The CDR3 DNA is TGTGCCAGCAGCGGACAGGGACGCGAGCAGTTCTTC. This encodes CASSGQGREQFF. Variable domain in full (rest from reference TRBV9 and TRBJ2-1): DSGVTQTPKHLITATGQRVTLRCSPRSGDLSVYWYQQSLDQGLQFLIQYYNGEERAKGNILERFSAQQFPDLHSELNLSSLELGDSALYFCASSGQGREQFFGPGTRLTVL.

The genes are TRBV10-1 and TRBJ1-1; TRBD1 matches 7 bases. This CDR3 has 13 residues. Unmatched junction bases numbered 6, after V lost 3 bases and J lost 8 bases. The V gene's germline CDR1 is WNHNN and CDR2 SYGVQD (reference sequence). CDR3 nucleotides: TGCGCCAGCAGTGATCGGGAACAGGGGGAAGCTTTCTTT. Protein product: CASSDREQGEAFF.

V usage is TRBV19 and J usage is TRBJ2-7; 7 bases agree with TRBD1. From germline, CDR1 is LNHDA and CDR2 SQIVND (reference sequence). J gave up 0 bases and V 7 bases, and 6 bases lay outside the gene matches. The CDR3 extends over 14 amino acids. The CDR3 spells CASKFGDSSYEQYV. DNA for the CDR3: TGTGCCAGTAAGTTCGGGGACAGCTCCTACGAGCAGTACGTC.

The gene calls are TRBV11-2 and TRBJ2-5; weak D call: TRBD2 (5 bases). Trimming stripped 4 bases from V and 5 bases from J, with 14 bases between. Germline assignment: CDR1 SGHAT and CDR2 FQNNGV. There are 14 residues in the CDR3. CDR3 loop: CASSSIYGDETQYF. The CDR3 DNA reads TGTGCCAGCAGCTCGATTTACGGGGATGAGACCCAGTACTTC.

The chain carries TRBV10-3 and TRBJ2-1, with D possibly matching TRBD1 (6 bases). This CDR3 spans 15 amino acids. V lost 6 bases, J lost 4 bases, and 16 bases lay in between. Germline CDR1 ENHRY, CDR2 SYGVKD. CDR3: CAIRRDNPQYNEQFF. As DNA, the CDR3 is TGTGCCATCAGACGGGACAACCCTCAATACAATGAGCAGTTCTTC.

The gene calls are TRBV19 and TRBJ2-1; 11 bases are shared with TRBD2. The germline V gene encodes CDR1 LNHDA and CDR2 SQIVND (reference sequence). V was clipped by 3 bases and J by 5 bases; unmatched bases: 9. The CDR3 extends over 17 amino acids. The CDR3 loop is CASSMFFSGGAHNEQFF. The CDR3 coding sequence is TGTGCCAGTAGTATGTTCTTTAGCGGGGGGGCGCACAATGAGCAGTTCTTC.

CDR3 bases: TGTGCCAGCAGTTTATTCGCAGGGTCCGCTGAAAAACTGTTTTTT. This translates into CASSLFAGSAEKLFF. The gene calls are TRBV28 and TRBJ1-4; tentatively, D is TRBD1 (5 bases). Trimming stripped 1 base from V and 7 bases from J, with 13 bases between. The germline gives CDR1 MDHEN, CDR2 SYDVKM. CDR3 length: 15 residues.

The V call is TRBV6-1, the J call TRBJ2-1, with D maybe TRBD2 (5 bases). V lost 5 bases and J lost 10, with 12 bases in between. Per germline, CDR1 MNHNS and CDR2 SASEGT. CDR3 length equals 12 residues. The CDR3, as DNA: TGTGCCAGCAGTAGGGCAGGCGGGGAGCAGTTCTTC. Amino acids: CASSRAGGEQFF.